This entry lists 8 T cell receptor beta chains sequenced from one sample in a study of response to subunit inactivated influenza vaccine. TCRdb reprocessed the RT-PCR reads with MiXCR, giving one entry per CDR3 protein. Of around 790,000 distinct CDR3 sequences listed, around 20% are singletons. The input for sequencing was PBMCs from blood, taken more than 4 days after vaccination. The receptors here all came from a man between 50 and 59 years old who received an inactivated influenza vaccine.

The CDR3 here is CASSWGQGASNEKLFF. The CDR3, as DNA: TGCGCCAGCAGCTGGGGACAGGGGGCCTCTAATGAAAAACTGTTTTTT. The rearrangement joins TRBV5-1 to TRBJ1-4; 12 bases map to TRBD1. The V gene end was trimmed by 3 bases and the J gene end by 3 bases; junction bases not matched to a gene: 3. CDR3 length: 16 amino acids. Germline assignment: CDR1 SGHRS and CDR2 YFSETQ.

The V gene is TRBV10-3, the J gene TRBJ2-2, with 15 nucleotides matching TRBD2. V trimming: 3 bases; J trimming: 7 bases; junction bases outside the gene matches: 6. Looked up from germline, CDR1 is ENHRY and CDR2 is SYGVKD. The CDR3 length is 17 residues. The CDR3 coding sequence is TGTGCCATCAGTGACCCCGGACTAGCGGGAGGGTACGGGGAGCTGTTTTTT. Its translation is CAISDPGLAGGYGELFF.

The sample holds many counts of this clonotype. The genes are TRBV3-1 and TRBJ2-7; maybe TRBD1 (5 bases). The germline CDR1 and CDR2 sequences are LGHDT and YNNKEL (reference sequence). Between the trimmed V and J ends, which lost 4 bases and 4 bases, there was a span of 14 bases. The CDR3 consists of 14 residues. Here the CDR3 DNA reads TGTGCCAGCAGCCTCGGACCTGACAGATACGAGCAGTACTTC. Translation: CASSLGPDRYEQYF.

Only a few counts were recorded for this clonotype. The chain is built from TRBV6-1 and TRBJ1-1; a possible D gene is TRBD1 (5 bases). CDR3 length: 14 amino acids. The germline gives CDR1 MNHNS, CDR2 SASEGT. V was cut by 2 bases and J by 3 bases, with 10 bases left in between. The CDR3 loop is CASSEPQGYTEAFF. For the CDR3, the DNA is TGTGCCAGCAGTGAACCCCAGGGCTACACTGAAGCTTTCTTT.

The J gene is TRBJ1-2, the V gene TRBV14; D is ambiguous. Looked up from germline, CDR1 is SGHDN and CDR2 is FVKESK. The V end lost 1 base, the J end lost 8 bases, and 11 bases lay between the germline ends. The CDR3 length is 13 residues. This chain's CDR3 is CASSQGRRGGYTF. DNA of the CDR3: TGTGCCAGCAGCCAAGGGCGGCGTGGGGGCTACACCTTC.

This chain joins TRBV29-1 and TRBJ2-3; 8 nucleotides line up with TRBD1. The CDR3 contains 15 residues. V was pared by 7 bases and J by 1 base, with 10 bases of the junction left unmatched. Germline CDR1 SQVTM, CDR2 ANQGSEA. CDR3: CSARRGPSGTDTQYF. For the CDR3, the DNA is TGCAGCGCGCGCAGGGGGCCCTCGGGCACAGATACGCAGTATTTT.

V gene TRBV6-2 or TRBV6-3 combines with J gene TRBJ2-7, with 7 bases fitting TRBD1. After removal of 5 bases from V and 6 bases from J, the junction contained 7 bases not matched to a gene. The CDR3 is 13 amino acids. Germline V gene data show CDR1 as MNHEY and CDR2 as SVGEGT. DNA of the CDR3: TGTGCCAGCAGTCAGACAGGGTTCGGCGAGCAGTACTTC. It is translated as CASSQTGFGEQYF.

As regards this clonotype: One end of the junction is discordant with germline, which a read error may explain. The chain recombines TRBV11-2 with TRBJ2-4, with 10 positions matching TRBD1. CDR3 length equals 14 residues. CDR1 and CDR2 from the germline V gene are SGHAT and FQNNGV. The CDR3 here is CASSLDRGQNIQYF. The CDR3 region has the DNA TGTGCCAGCAGCCTAGACAGGGGGCAAAACATTCAGTACTTC.